This paragraph covers one T cell receptor (beta chain) sequence. The source of the sample is a study of cytomegalovirus exposure and HLA in healthy donors. The length of the CDR3 is 14 residues. Germline values: CDR1 MDHEN, CDR2 SYDVKM. The germline V and J ends were trimmed by 7 bases and 0 bases, with 7 bases remaining between them. This PCR relied on a set of 60 Vbeta primers and 13 Jbeta primers. Profiled with immunoSEQ multiplex PCR; TCRdb holds only in-frame clones, not every one. The sample gives roughly 200,000 clones, approximately 82% of which show up once; about 0.58% is in the top ten. The chain links TRBV28 to TRBJ2-6; D not resolved. This receptor was taken from a woman between 35 and 50 years old in good health and CMV-seronegative. The sample was PBMCs. The CDR3, as DNA: TGTGCCAGCATAGATTTCTCTGGGGCCAACGTCCTGACTTTC. Translation: CASIDFSGANVLTF.